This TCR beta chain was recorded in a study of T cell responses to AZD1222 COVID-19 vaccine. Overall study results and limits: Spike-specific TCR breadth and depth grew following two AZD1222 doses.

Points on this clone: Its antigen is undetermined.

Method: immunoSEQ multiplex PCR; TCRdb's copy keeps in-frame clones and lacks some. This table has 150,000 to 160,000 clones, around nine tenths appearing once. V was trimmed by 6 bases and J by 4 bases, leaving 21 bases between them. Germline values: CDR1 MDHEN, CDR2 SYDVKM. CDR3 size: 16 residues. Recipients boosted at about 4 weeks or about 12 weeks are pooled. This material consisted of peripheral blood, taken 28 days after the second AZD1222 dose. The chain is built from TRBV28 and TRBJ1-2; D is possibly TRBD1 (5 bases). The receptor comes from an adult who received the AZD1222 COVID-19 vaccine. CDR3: CASSVLGVRESYGYTF. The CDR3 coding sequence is TGTGCCAGCAGCGTTCTAGGGGTGAGGGAATCCTATGGCTACACCTTC.